The sequence of this T cell receptor (beta chain) was determined in a study of tumor-infiltrating lymphocytes in primary liver carcinoma. Regarding this clonotype: Its antigen is unknown.

This CDR3 has 15 amino acids. Per the germline V gene, CDR1 is SGHRS and CDR2 is YFSETQ. The V and J ends lost 0 bases and 6 bases, in that order; junction bases with no gene match: 2. Study-wide results and caveats: Presence in all five tumor regions was observed for only about 8-25% of top clones.

From roughly 21-30 mg of unsorted bulk tissue, DNA and RNA were co-extracted together. Through surgical resection, the patients' primary liver carcinoma was treated. Sampling of every tumor involved five separate regions. These included the tumor centre. Researchers generated TCR beta cDNA from about 500 ng of total RNA, relying on a constant-region primer. ARM-PCR was slightly modified, and three nested multiplex PCR rounds with it gave rise to the TCR beta libraries. The two initial PCR rounds, roughly 11 cycles each, used TRBV1-TRBV30 forward and C-beta reverse primers. Each CDR3 protein gets one entry after TCRdb re-called the multiplex PCR reads with MiXCR. The sample lists 100,000 to 150,000 distinct CDR3 sequences; 55% to 75% were seen once.

The TCR sequence derives from a woman in her fifties or sixties with primary liver carcinoma and hepatitis B virus infection. This chain links TRBV5-1 with TRBJ2-1; 11 nucleotides align to TRBD2. The sample consisted of liver tumor tissue from sampling region 3. The subset: tumor region T3, left-lateral pole. The DNA for the CDR3 is TGCGCCAGCAGCTTGGGACTAGCGGGATCCAATGAGCAGTTCTTC. Amino acid sequence: CASSLGLAGSNEQFF.